Listed below are T cell receptor beta chains from one sample, sequenced in a study of blood T cell repertoires in COVID-19. Produced via immunoSEQ multiplex PCR; TCRdb's table is partial and in-frame only. The data show approximately 82,000 clones, approximately 82% seen once. Sequences were obtained from peripheral blood. The source of these receptors is a woman between 70 and 85 years old with acute or convalescent COVID-19. Each CDR3 is given with its conserved first and last residue. A D gene is named only where the DNA matches it firmly. Not every row has a clone size; where given, it reads once, few, many or a size class.

DNA,CDR3,J,D,V,size
TGTGCCAGTAGTATCCTTAGCGGGAGCGGAGCAGATACGCAGTATTTT,CASSILSGSGADTQYF,TRBJ2-3,TRBD2,TRBV19,.
TGCGCCAGCAGCTTGCTTCCGGGACAGGGTGCGAATTCACCCCTCCACTTT,CASSLLPGQGANSPLHF,TRBJ1-6,TRBD1,TRBV4-1,.
TGTGCCAGTAGGTTCCGGGACAGGGAATATGGCTACACCTTC,CASRFRDREYGYTF,TRBJ1-2,TRBD1,TRBV19,.
TGCAGCGCTCCGGGCCAAGGGGCGGAGACCCAGTACTTC,CSAPGQGAETQYF,TRBJ2-5,.,TRBV29-1,.
TGTGCCAGCAGCTTAGTCAGCGGGCCAAATACCTACGAGCAGTACTTC,CASSLVSGPNTYEQYF,TRBJ2-7,.,TRBV7-8,once
TGTGCCAGCAGCCCCACAGGGGGAGTAAACACCGGGGAGCTGTTTTTT,CASSPTGGVNTGELFF,TRBJ2-2,TRBD1,TRBV9,.
TGTGCCAGCAGCGGGACTAGGGACACCGGGGAGCTGTTTTTT,CASSGTRDTGELFF,TRBJ2-2,TRBD2,TRBV9,.
TGCAGCGTTCTGGCTAGCGGGAGTCCTCAGGAGACCCAGTACTTC,CSVLASGSPQETQYF,TRBJ2-5,TRBD2,TRBV29-1,.
TGTGCCAGCAGCCCCCAGGGGGGCTACGAGCAGTACTTC,CASSPQGGYEQYF,TRBJ2-7,.,TRBV7-3,.
TGTGCCAGCAGACGGGACAGAAACACCGGGGAGCTGTTTTTT,CASRRDRNTGELFF,TRBJ2-2,TRBD1,TRBV2,.
TGTGCCAGCAGCTTGGTGACAGGGAATAACCATCAGCCCCAGCATTTT,CASSLVTGNNHQPQHF,TRBJ1-5,TRBD1,TRBV5-8,.
TGTGCCAGCAGCTTAGGATCCGGACTAGCGGGAGGGCCTCGGGAGACCCAGTACTTC,CASSLGSGLAGGPRETQYF,TRBJ2-5,TRBD2,TRBV7-8,.
TGTGCCAGCAGTACGACGGTAGCCGGTGAAAAACTGTTTTTT,CASSTTVAGEKLFF,TRBJ1-4,.,TRBV2,.
TGTGCCAGCAGTGCTTTGCGGTTACTCTCCTACGAGCAGTACTTC,CASSALRLLSYEQYF,TRBJ2-7,.,TRBV2,.
TGTGCCAGCAGCCAAGTAGCGGGCATCACCTACGAGCAGTACTTC,CASSQVAGITYEQYF,TRBJ2-7,TRBD2,TRBV4-2,.
TGCGCCAGCAGCCCCGGACTAGCGGGAGTCCCCCATTACAATGAGCAGTTCTTC,CASSPGLAGVPHYNEQFF,TRBJ2-1,TRBD2,TRBV5-1,.
TGTGCCAGTAGTCGACTAGCGGGAGACTCTCACGAGCAGTACTTC,CASSRLAGDSHEQYF,TRBJ2-7,TRBD2,TRBV19,.
TGTGCCAGCTCACCACAGGAGGACCTGTATGGCTACACCTTC,CASSPQEDLYGYTF,TRBJ1-2,.,TRBV18,once
TGTGCCAGCAGTTTAGCGGGAGGTAACACCGGGGAGCTGTTTTTT,CASSLAGGNTGELFF,TRBJ2-2,TRBD2,TRBV27,.
TGCAGCGTCAGACTAGCGGGACCAGTGGGGGAGCAGTACTTC,CSVRLAGPVGEQYF,TRBJ2-7,TRBD2,TRBV29-1,few
TGTGCCAGCAGCTTAGGCAGGGGAAACAATCAGCCCCAGCATTTT,CASSLGRGNNQPQHF,TRBJ1-5,.,TRBV7-8,.
TGTGCCAGCAGCTTCGGGACTAGCGGCCGCCGCGAGCAGTTCTTC,CASSFGTSGRREQFF,TRBJ2-1,TRBD2,TRBV7-3,once
TGCAGCGTTGGCAACCGACAGGGTAACTATGGCTACACCTTC,CSVGNRQGNYGYTF,TRBJ1-2,TRBD1,TRBV29-1,.
TGTGCCACCAGTGATCCTAGGGAGTTGAGTGGCTACACCTTC,CATSDPRELSGYTF,TRBJ1-2,.,TRBV24-1,once
TGTGCCAGCAGCGCCCAATTCTACCCACGAGAGACCCAGTACTTC,CASSAQFYPRETQYF,TRBJ2-5,.,TRBV3-1/TRBV3-2,.
TGTGCCAGCAGTCTGACTAGTTTGGATGAGCAGTTCTTC,CASSLTSLDEQFF,TRBJ2-1,.,TRBV27,large
TGTGCCAGCATGACCCAGGACATAAAAGGCTACACCTTC,CASMTQDIKGYTF,TRBJ1-2,.,TRBV2,.
TGTGCCAGCAGCCCTCGGGCGGGAGGGGCCGGGGAGCTGTTTTTT,CASSPRAGGAGELFF,TRBJ2-2,TRBD2,TRBV7-3,.
TGTGCCAGTAGTACGCGGACAGCTATTATGAACACTGAAGCTTTCTTT,CASSTRTAIMNTEAFF,TRBJ1-1,.,TRBV19,.
TGTGCCAGCCTAGGGACCAGGGGTGAGGGCAATGAGCAGTTCTTC,CASLGTRGEGNEQFF,TRBJ2-1,.,TRBV25-1,.
TGTGCCAGCAGCAGCCAGGGTTCACCCCTCCACTTT,CASSSQGSPLHF,TRBJ1-6,.,TRBV9,.
TGTGCCAGCAGCTCCAGGAGAGGGAACACAGATACGCAGTATTTT,CASSSRRGNTDTQYF,TRBJ2-3,.,TRBV11-2,.
TGTGCCAGCAGCCGACAGGGTCCCACCGGGGAGCTGTTTTTT,CASSRQGPTGELFF,TRBJ2-2,TRBD1,TRBV5-4,.
TGTGCAAGTCGCTTAGCGGGAGGGCGGCCCCAGCATTTT,CASRLAGGRPQHF,TRBJ1-5,.,TRBV12-2,.
TGTGCCAGCAGCCAAAACATCTACGAGCAGTACTTC,CASSQNIYEQYF,TRBJ2-7,.,TRBV3-1/TRBV3-2,.
TGTGCCAGCAGCCCAGTAGCCGAAAACATTCAGTACTTC,CASSPVAENIQYF,TRBJ2-4,.,TRBV11-2,.
TGTGCCAGCAGTGGTAGGAGCGGACTACGAGGAGGAACAGATACGCAGTATTTT,CASSGRSGLRGGTDTQYF,TRBJ2-3,.,TRBV2,.
TGTGCCAGCAGCCGACGAGCGGGCGGGGTGAGCTATGGCTACACCTTC,CASSRRAGGVSYGYTF,TRBJ1-2,.,TRBV9,.
TGTGCCAGCAGACACCAAGGGGGAGGGGAAAAACTGTTTTTT,CASRHQGGGEKLFF,TRBJ1-4,.,TRBV5-6,.
TGTGCCAGTAGTATAGGACAGGTCGGGTTAGCCAAAAACATTCAGTACTTC,CASSIGQVGLAKNIQYF,TRBJ2-4,.,TRBV19,.
TGTGCCAGCAGCACGGGAAGAGGCACTGAAGCTTTCTTT,CASSTGRGTEAFF,TRBJ1-1,.,TRBV3-1/TRBV3-2,.
TGTGCCAGCAGTGGACCTCCAGCGCCCTACGAGCAGTACTTC,CASSGPPAPYEQYF,TRBJ2-7,.,TRBV2,few
TGTGCCAGCAGGACGGGACTAGCGGGAAGCGATGAGCAGTTCTTC,CASRTGLAGSDEQFF,TRBJ2-1,TRBD2,TRBV11-2,.
TGTGCCAGTAGTAGAATAGCGGGTGATTCGGGCACCGGGGAGCTGTTTTTT,CASSRIAGDSGTGELFF,TRBJ2-2,TRBD2,TRBV19,.
TGTGCCAGCGGACTAGCGGGCAACTCCTACAATGAGCAGTTCTTC,CASGLAGNSYNEQFF,TRBJ2-1,TRBD2,TRBV27,.
TGTGCCAGCTCACCAGCCGGGACTAGCGGGCTGAACACCGGGGAGCTGTTTTTT,CASSPAGTSGLNTGELFF,TRBJ2-2,TRBD2,TRBV18,once
TGCGCCAGTAATCGAGGACTAGCGTCAGATACGCAGTATTTT,CASNRGLASDTQYF,TRBJ2-3,TRBD2,TRBV5-1,.
TGTGCCAGCAGGCTGGACAGGGACGAAGCTTTCTTT,CASRLDRDEAFF,TRBJ1-1,TRBD1,TRBV6-5,.
TGTGCCAGCAGTCCACAGGGGAGGGAGCAGTACTTC,CASSPQGREQYF,TRBJ2-7,.,TRBV12-3/TRBV12-4,.
TGTGCCAGTAGTCCGGACAGGGAAAAACTGTTTTTT,CASSPDREKLFF,TRBJ1-4,TRBD1,TRBV19,.
TGTGCCAGTGGGAGGACGAATACAGATACGCAGTATTTT,CASGRTNTDTQYF,TRBJ2-3,.,TRBV9,.
TGTGCCATCAGTGAATACGAGGGAGAGAACGAGCAGTACTTC,CAISEYEGENEQYF,TRBJ2-7,.,TRBV10-3,large